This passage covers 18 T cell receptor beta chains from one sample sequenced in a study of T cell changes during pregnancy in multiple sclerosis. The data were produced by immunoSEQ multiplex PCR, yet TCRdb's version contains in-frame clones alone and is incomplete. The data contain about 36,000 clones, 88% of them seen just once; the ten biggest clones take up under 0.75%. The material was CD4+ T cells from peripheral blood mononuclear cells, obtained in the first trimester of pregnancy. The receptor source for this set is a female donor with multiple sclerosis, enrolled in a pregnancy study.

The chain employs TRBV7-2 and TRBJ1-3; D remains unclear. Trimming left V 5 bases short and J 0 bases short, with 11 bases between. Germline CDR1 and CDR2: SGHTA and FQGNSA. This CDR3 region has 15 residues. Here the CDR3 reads CASSPSLRSGNTIYF. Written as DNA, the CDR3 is TGTGCCAGCAGCCCCTCCCTCCGCTCTGGAAACACCATATATTTT. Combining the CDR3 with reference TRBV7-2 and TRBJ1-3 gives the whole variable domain GAGVSQSPSNKVTEKGKDVELRCDPISGHTALYWYRQSLGQGLEFLIYFQGNSAPDKSGLPSDRFSAERTGGSVSTLTIQRTQQEDSAVYLCASSPSLRSGNTIYFGEGSWLTVV.

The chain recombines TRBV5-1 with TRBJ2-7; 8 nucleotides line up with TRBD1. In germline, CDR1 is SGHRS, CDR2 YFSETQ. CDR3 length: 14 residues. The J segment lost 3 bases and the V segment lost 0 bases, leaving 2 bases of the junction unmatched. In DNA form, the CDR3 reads TGCGCCAGCAGCTTGGTCGGACAGGGCTACGAGCAGTACTTC. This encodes CASSLVGQGYEQYF.

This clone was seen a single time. The CDR3 nucleotides read TGCGCCAGCAGCTTGGTGGGGGGGGCCTATGAGCAGTTCTTC. It encodes CASSLVGGAYEQFF. The V gene is TRBV5-1, the J gene TRBJ2-1, with a tentative D call TRBD2 (7 bases). In germline, CDR1 is SGHRS, CDR2 YFSETQ. Between the trimmed V and J ends, which lost 0 bases and 8 bases, there was a span of 12 bases. The CDR3 runs to 14 residues.

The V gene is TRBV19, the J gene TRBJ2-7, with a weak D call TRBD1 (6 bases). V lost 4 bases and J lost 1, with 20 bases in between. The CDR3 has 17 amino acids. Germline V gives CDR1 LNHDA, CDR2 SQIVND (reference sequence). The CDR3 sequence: CASSSSRSDRGSYEQYF. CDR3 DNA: TGTGCCAGTAGTAGCAGCAGATCGGACAGAGGGTCCTACGAGCAGTACTTC.

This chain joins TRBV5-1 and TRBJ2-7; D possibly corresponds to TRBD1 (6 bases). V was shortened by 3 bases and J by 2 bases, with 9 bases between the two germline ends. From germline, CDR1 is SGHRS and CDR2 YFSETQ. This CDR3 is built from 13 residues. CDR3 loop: CASSSGTTYEQYF. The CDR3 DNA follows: TGCGCCAGCAGCTCTGGGACAACCTACGAGCAGTACTTC.

The CDR3 sequence: CASSYSWDFPREQYF. In DNA form, the CDR3 reads TGTGCCAGCAGTTACTCCTGGGACTTCCCCCGGGAGCAGTACTTC. The rearrangement joins TRBV6-5 to TRBJ2-7; a weak D match, TRBD2 (6 bases). In germline, CDR1 is MNHEY, CDR2 SVGAGI. The CDR3 extends over 15 amino acids. Trimming took off 0 bases at V and 7 bases at J, with 16 bases between the two ends.

CDR3 in DNA: TGTGCCAGCAGCCGAGGAGGGGGCGCGAACTATGGCTACACCTTC. It specifies CASSRGGGANYGYTF. The rearrangement links TRBV7-9 to TRBJ1-2; 7 positions match TRBD1. CDR1 SEHNR and CDR2 FQNEAQ come from the germline V gene (reference sequence). The CDR3 length is 15 residues. J was trimmed by 2 bases and V by 5 bases; bases with no gene match: 8.

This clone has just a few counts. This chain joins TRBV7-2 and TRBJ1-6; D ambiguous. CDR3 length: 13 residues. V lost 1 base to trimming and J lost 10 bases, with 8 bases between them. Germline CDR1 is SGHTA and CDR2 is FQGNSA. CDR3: CASSLVARSPLHF. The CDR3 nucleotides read TGTGCCAGCAGCTTAGTCGCGCGGTCACCCCTCCACTTT.

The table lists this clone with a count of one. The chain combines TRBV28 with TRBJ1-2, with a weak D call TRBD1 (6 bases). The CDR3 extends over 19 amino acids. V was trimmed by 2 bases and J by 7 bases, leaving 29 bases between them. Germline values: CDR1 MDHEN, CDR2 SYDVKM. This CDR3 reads CASSLEVYGREGGVGGYTF. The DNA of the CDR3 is TGTGCCAGCAGTTTAGAAGTTTATGGACGAGAAGGGGGAGTAGGTGGCTACACCTTC.

CDR3 amino acids: CASTPTAATNEKLFF. The CDR3 region has the DNA TGCGCCAGCACCCCTACAGCAGCAACTAATGAAAAACTGTTTTTT. The chain links TRBV5-1 to TRBJ1-4; no clear D gene. Germline lookup yields CDR1 SGHRS and CDR2 YFSETQ. The V gene lost 6 bases and the J gene lost 0 bases, with 12 bases spanning the gap. CDR3 length: 15 amino acids.

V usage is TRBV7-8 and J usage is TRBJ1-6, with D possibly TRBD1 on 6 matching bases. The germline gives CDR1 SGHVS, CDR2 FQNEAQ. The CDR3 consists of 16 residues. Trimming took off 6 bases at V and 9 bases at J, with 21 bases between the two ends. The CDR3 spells CASSLRVGRGISPLHF. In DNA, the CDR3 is TGTGCCAGCAGTCTTAGAGTTGGCAGGGGAATTTCACCCCTCCACTTT.

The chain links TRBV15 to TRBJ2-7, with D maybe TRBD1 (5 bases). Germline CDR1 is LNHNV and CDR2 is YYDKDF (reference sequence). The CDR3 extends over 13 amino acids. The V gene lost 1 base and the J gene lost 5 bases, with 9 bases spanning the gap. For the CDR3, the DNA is TGTGCCACCAGCAGAGGGGCCAGGGACGAGCAGTACTTC. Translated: CATSRGARDEQYF.

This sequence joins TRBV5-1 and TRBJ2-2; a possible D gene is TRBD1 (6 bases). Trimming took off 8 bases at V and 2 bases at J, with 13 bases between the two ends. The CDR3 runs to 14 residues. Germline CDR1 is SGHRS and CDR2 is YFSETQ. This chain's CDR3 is CASGQTINTGELFF. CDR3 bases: TGCGCCAGTGGACAGACGATTAACACCGGGGAGCTGTTTTTT.

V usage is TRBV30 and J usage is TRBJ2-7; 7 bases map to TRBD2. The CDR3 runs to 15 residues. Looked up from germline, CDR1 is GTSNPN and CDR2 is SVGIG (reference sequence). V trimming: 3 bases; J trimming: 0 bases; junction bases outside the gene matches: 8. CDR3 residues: CAWSPSAGISYEQYF. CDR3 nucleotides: TGTGCCTGGAGCCCCTCAGCGGGAATCTCCTACGAGCAGTACTTC.

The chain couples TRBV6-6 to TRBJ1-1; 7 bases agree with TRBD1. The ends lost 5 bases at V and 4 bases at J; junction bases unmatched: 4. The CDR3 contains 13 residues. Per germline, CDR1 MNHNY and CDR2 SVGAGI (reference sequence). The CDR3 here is CASSDRAGTEAFF. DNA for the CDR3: TGTGCCAGCAGTGACAGGGCCGGCACTGAAGCTTTCTTT.

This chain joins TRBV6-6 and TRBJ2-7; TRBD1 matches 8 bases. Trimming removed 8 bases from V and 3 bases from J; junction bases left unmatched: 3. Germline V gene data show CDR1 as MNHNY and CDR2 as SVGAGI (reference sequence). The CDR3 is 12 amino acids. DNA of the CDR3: TGTGCCAGCCGGGACAGGATCTACGAGCAGTACTTC. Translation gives CASRDRIYEQYF.

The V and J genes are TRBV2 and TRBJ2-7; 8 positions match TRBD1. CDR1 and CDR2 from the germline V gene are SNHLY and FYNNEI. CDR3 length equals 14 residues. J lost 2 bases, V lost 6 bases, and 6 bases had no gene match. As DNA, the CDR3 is TGTGCCAGCAGACTCGGACAGGGAGCCTACGAGCAGTACTTC. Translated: CASRLGQGAYEQYF.

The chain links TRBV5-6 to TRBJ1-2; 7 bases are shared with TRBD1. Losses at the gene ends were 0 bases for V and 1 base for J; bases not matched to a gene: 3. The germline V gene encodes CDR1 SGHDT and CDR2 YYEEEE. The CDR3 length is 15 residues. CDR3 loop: CASSLVDRDNYGYTF. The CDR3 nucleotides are TGTGCCAGCAGCTTGGTAGACAGGGATAACTATGGCTACACCTTC.